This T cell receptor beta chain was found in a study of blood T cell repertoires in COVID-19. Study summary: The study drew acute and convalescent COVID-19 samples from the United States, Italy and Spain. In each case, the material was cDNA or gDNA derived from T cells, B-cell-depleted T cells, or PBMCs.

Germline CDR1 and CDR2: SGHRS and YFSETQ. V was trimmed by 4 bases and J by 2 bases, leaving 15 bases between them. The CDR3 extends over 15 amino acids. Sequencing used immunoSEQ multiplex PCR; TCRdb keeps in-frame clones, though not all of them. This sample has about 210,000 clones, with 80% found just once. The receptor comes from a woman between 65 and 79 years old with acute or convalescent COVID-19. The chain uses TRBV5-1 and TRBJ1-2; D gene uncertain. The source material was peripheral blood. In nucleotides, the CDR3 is TGCGCCAGCAGCCCTGTCCTCGACGGGAACTATGGCTACACCTTC. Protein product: CASSPVLDGNYGYTF. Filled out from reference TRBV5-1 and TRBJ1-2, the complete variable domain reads KAGVTQTPRYLIKTRGQQVTLSCSPISGHRSVSWYQQTPGQGLQFLFEYFSETQRNKGNFPGRFSGRQFSNSRSEMNVSTLELGDSALYLCASSPVLDGNYGYTFGSGTRLTVV.